One and the same sample provided the 10 T cell receptor beta chains below, sequenced in a study of T-cell memory formation after mild COVID-19. TCRdb recomputed calls from the 5' RACE reads with MiXCR, one row per CDR3 protein. Among around 310,000 distinct CDR3 sequences listed, approximately 15% were seen once. The sequenced sample was PBMCs or a T cell subset sorted from them (not recorded which). The source is a man aged 18 to 35 who had mild COVID-19 (a few samples of this study predate the infection). Cell type and time point are not known.

The table lists this clonotype with many counts. The chain employs TRBV18 and TRBJ2-1; perhaps TRBD2 as D (5 bases). V shed 1 base and J shed 2 bases, with 9 bases lying between them. The CDR3 has 15 residues. The germline gives CDR1 KGHSH, CDR2 LQKENI. The CDR3 protein is CASSPQDLAYNEQFF. CDR3 DNA sequence: TGTGCCAGCTCACCACAGGACTTGGCCTACAATGAGCAGTTCTTC. Full variable domain (missing parts from reference TRBV18 and TRBJ2-1): NAGVMQNPRHLVRRRGQEARLRCSPMKGHSHVYWYRQLPEEGLKFMVYLQKENIIDESGMPKERFSAEFPKEGPSILRIQQVVRGDSAAYFCASSPQDLAYNEQFFGPGTRLTVL.

The chain combines TRBV5-5 with TRBJ1-1; D unresolved. Trimming stripped 5 bases from V and 1 base from J, with 12 bases between. The CDR3 covers 14 residues. Germline V gene lookup returns CDR1 SGHKS and CDR2 YYEKEE (reference sequence). The CDR3 spells CASSFGRTNTEAFF. In DNA, the CDR3 is TGTGCCAGCAGTTTTGGACGCACGAACACTGAAGCTTTCTTT.

This clonotype has more than one count but fewer than ten. This chain uses TRBV6-5 with TRBJ2-1, with D perhaps assigned TRBD1 or TRBD2 (6 bases each). V dropped 0 bases and J dropped 9 bases, with 12 bases sitting between them. The germline CDR1 and CDR2 sequences are MNHEY and SVGAGI. The CDR3 covers 14 residues. DNA of the CDR3: TGTGCCAGCAGTTACTCGGGGGGCCTGGGTGAGCAGTTCTTC. It specifies CASSYSGGLGEQFF.

In this sample, this clonotype turned up a few times. This chain connects TRBV5-1 to TRBJ2-1, with D possibly matching TRBD2 (6 bases). This CDR3 is 15 amino acids long. Trimming removed 2 bases from V and 3 bases from J, with 12 bases in between. Germline V gene sequence: CDR1 SGHRS, CDR2 YFSETQ. CDR3 in DNA: TGCGCCAGCAGCTTAGGAGGGGACTTCTACAATGAGCAGTTCTTC. This encodes CASSLGGDFYNEQFF. Supplemented by reference TRBV5-1 and TRBJ2-1, the full variable domain reads KAGVTQTPRYLIKTRGQQVTLSCSPISGHRSVSWYQQTPGQGLQFLFEYFSETQRNKGNFPGRFSGRQFSNSRSEMNVSTLELGDSALYLCASSLGGDFYNEQFFGPGTRLTVL.

The sample holds many counts of this clonotype. For the CDR3, the DNA is TGTGCCAGCAGTTACCCGAACACCGGGGAGCTGTTTTTT. Its translation: CASSYPNTGELFF. The V gene is TRBV6-5, the J gene TRBJ2-2; D unresolved. V was cut by 2 bases and J by 0 bases, with 1 base left in between. The germline CDR1 and CDR2 sequences are MNHEY and SVGAGI. The CDR3 sequence is 13 residues long.

There are many counts of this clonotype. CDR3 sequence (DNA): TGTGCCAGCAGTTTGGAATTTATCGTTCAGGGGATTTCACCCCTCCACTTT. Amino acid sequence: CASSLEFIVQGISPLHF. The genes are TRBV6-2 or TRBV6-3 and TRBJ1-6; a possible D gene is TRBD1 (6 bases). V was trimmed by 4 bases and J by 9 bases, leaving 22 bases between them. The V gene's germline CDR1 is MNHEY and CDR2 SVGEGT. The CDR3 length is 17 residues.

This clonotype was seen many times. The chain recombines TRBV7-2 with TRBJ1-6; D is undetermined. Germline values: CDR1 SGHTA, CDR2 FQGNSA. This CDR3 region has 14 residues. Trimming took 6 bases from V and 9 from J, leaving 15 bases between them. The CDR3 sequence: CASRRQKEGSPLHF. CDR3 nucleotide sequence: TGTGCCAGCAGACGGCAGAAGGAGGGTTCACCCCTCCACTTT.

This chain links TRBV5-1 with TRBJ1-1; maybe TRBD1 (6 bases). Trimming pared 5 bases from V and 12 bases from J, leaving 20 bases between. The CDR3 sequence is 13 residues long. In germline, CDR1 is SGHRS, CDR2 YFSETQ. CDR3 nucleotides: TGCGCCAGCAGTAGGGGACTAGGGGGACATACTTTCTTT. It codes for CASSRGLGGHTFF.

This clonotype was recorded a few times. The chain is built from TRBV12-5 and TRBJ2-2; 12 bases match TRBD2. The CDR3 is 17 residues long. Trimming took 5 bases from V and 5 from J; bases not matched to a gene: 9. Germline V gene data show CDR1 as LGHNT and CDR2 as FRNRAP. CDR3 amino acids: CASGIRLAGVRTGELFF. The DNA for the CDR3 is TGTGCTAGTGGTATACGACTAGCGGGGGTTCGAACCGGGGAGCTGTTTTTT. Using reference TRBV12-5 and TRBJ2-2 for the parts outside the CDR3, the full variable domain is DARVTQTPRHKVTEMGQEVTMRCQPILGHNTVFWYRQTMMQGLELLAYFRNRAPLDDSGMPKDRFSAEMPDATLATLKIQPSEPRDSAVYFCASGIRLAGVRTGELFFGEGSRLTVL.

The V call is TRBV6-5, the J call TRBJ1-5; 9 bases agree with TRBD1. V lost 0 bases, J lost 2 bases, and 2 bases stayed unmatched. CDR1 and CDR2 from the germline V gene are MNHEY and SVGAGI. The CDR3 totals 16 residues. In DNA, the CDR3 is TGTGCCAGCAGTTACTCAAGGACAGGGGGCAATCAGCCCCAGCATTTT. This sequence encodes CASSYSRTGGNQPQHF.